What follows are 28 T cell receptor beta chains derived from one specimen sequenced in a study of blood T cells in healthy people across ages. A second PCR of 7 to 11 cycles used a sample-barcoded 5' primer and a J-beta primer mix. MiXCR, run by TCRdb on the 5' RACE reads, gives a single entry per CDR3 protein. The sample includes 1.8 million or so distinct CDR3 sequences, about two fifths seen only once; the top ten take 23%. Material for sequencing was blood. The source is a human donor in good health.

This sequence joins TRBV27 and TRBJ2-7; D is ambiguous. V lost 4 bases and J 6 bases, leaving 19 bases between the germline ends. CDR1 is MNHEY and CDR2 is SMNVEV in the germline V gene (reference sequence). The CDR3 extends over 15 amino acids. The CDR3 loop is CASSSLSSAGIEQYF. In DNA, the CDR3 is TGTGCCAGCAGTTCCCTAAGTAGTGCCGGAATCGAGCAGTACTTC.

The rearrangement joins TRBV3-1 to TRBJ1-1, with no clear D. The CDR3 is 13 amino acids. Germline values: CDR1 LGHDT, CDR2 YNNKEL (reference sequence). Deletions cut 6 bases from V and 6 bases from J, with 14 bases between. The DNA for the CDR3 is TGTGCCAGCAGGAGGGCAGAAGGATCTGAAGCTTTCTTT. Its protein product is CASRRAEGSEAFF.

This clonotype was counted ten times or more. The J gene is TRBJ1-2, the V gene TRBV20-1, with a weak D call TRBD1 (6 bases). V gave up 1 base and J gave up 4 bases, with 28 bases separating them. CDR3 size: 19 residues. CDR1 DFQATT and CDR2 SNEGSKA come from the germline V gene (reference sequence). The CDR3 loop is CSARVRVRQGPNITYGYTF. For the CDR3, the DNA is TGCAGTGCTAGAGTGAGGGTTCGGCAGGGGCCCAACATCACCTATGGCTACACCTTC.

This clonotype was counted a few times. V gene TRBV20-1 combines with J gene TRBJ2-5, with 7 positions matching TRBD2. Germline trimming cut 3 bases from V and 5 bases from J; bases unmatched to any gene: 9. Germline V CDR1 and CDR2: DFQATT, SNEGSKA (reference sequence). This CDR3 comprises 14 residues. CDR3 sequence (DNA): TGCAGTGCTAGCCAACTCGGGGGGTGGGAGACCCAGTACTTC. This translates into CSASQLGGWETQYF.

CDR3 DNA: TGTGCCAGCAGCCGCTACGGACAGGGGGCTTTTGGCGAGCAGTACTTC. This gives the protein CASSRYGQGAFGEQYF. This sequence joins TRBV13 and TRBJ2-7; TRBD1 agrees at 11 bases. The germline gives CDR1 PRHDT, CDR2 FYEKMQ (reference sequence). The V segment lost 5 bases and the J segment 6 bases; nucleotides outside the gene matches: 12. CDR3 length: 16 residues.

This clonotype turned up a few times. The DNA of the CDR3 is TGTGCCGTCCTGGCGGGACAGGGTTCTTACGGGCAGTACTTC. Translating it yields CAVLAGQGSYGQYF. The chain combines TRBV10-3 with TRBJ2-4; 9 bases align to TRBD1. This CDR3 has 14 amino acids. The junction had 18 bases not matched to a gene; V was cut back by 11 bases and J by 13 bases. The germline V gene encodes CDR1 ENHRY and CDR2 SYGVKD.

Worth noting for this clonotype: A much larger clone differs from this one at a single base, so this may be a read error. The chain employs TRBV29-1 and TRBJ1-2; 10 bases fit TRBD1. The germline V gene has CDR1 SQVTM and CDR2 ANQGSEA. This CDR3 is 11 amino acids long. CDR3 bases: TGCGGCACCGGGACAGGGGATGGCTACACCTTC. This translates into CGTGTGDGYTF.

This chain links TRBV4-2 with TRBJ2-1, with 7 bases lining up with TRBD1. Looked up from germline, CDR1 is LGHNA and CDR2 is YNFKEQ. The CDR3 sequence is 17 residues long. V gave up 0 bases and J gave up 2 bases; unmatched junction bases: 7. The CDR3 region has the DNA TGTGCCAGCAGCCAAGATAAAGGGGGCGCGGCCTACAATGAGCAGTTCTTC. Its protein is CASSQDKGGAAYNEQFF.

The chain uses TRBV28 and TRBJ2-5; 8 bases align to TRBD1. The end of the DNA aligns better with TRBJ2-7, so the J call may be wrong. The CDR3 runs to 15 residues. In germline, CDR1 is MDHEN, CDR2 SYDVKM. The CDR3: CASSVGQDHTYEQYF. The CDR3 DNA follows: TGTGCCAGCAGCGTGGGACAGGATCACACGTACGAGCAGTACTTC.

This chain connects TRBV7-9 to TRBJ1-5; D gene unclear. The CDR3 sequence is 13 residues long. Germline CDR1 reads SEHNR; CDR2 reads FQNEAQ (reference sequence). V lost 5 bases, J lost 6 bases, and 11 bases lay in between. For the CDR3, the DNA is TGTGCCAGCAGCCTCTACACGGGTCAGCCCCAGCATTTT. It specifies CASSLYTGQPQHF.

This clonotype was seen just once. The rearrangement joins TRBV9 to TRBJ2-1; no firm D call. V was trimmed by 0 bases and J by 4 bases, leaving 14 bases between them. CDR1 and CDR2 (germline): SGDLS, YYNGEE. The CDR3 contains 16 residues. The DNA for the CDR3 is TGTGCCAGCAGCGTAGCTTCGAGAGGAGAGTACAATGAGCAGTTCTTC. Protein sequence: CASSVASRGEYNEQFF.

This clonotype was seen only a few times. The chain joins TRBV6-2 or TRBV6-3 to TRBJ2-5; 7 nucleotides align to TRBD1. The closer fit of TRBJ2-7 to the DNA end suggests the J call may be wrong. This CDR3 region has 14 residues. Per the germline V gene, CDR1 is MNHEY and CDR2 is SVGEGT. The CDR3 region has the DNA TGTGCCAGCAGTTTATCGACAGGGTTGTACGAGCAGTACTTC. Translating it yields CASSLSTGLYEQYF.

This clonotype showed up just once. This chain links TRBV9 with TRBJ2-1, with TRBD1 as a possible D gene (7 bases). Deletions cut 7 bases from V and 5 bases from J, with 16 bases between. CDR3 size: 14 residues. In germline, CDR1 is SGDLS, CDR2 YYNGEE. The CDR3 coding sequence is TGTGCCAGCTCGGAGGGGGCATGGGACAATGAGCAGTTCTTC. This gives the protein CASSEGAWDNEQFF.

The chain has TRBV12-3 or TRBV12-4 and TRBJ1-2; D not certain. The V end lost 7 bases, the J end lost 4 bases, and 10 bases lay between the germline ends. The CDR3 is made up of 12 amino acids. The CDR3 reads CASTGYLYGYTF. The CDR3 region has the DNA TGTGCCAGCACCGGTTACCTCTATGGCTACACCTTC.

The chain recombines TRBV6-5 with TRBJ1-1; D may be TRBD1 (6 bases). From germline, CDR1 is MNHEY and CDR2 SVGAGI. CDR3 length: 15 residues. The V end lost 2 bases, the J end lost 2 bases, and 12 bases lay between the germline ends. CDR3 sequence (DNA): TGTGCCAGCAGTTACGCGACAGGTCTAAACACTGAAGCTTTCTTT. Translating gives CASSYATGLNTEAFF.

V usage is TRBV12-3 or TRBV12-4 and J usage is TRBJ2-5; D perhaps matches TRBD2 (6 bases). The CDR3 consists of 15 residues. V lost 2 bases and J 11 bases, leaving 21 bases between the germline ends. The chain's CDR3 is CASSLFGGRVGEQYF. The CDR3 DNA is TGTGCCAGCAGTTTATTCGGGGGTAGGGTGGGTGAGCAGTACTTC.

A few counts support this clonotype. The genes are TRBV19 and TRBJ1-6; TRBD1 aligns across 8 bases. The CDR3 sequence is 15 residues long. CDR1 and CDR2 from the germline V gene are LNHDA and SQIVND (reference sequence). With V trimmed by 8 bases and J by 10 bases, 13 bases remained unmatched. The CDR3 bases are TGTGCCAGTTCCCCACTTGGACAGGGAGGCTCACCCCTCCACTTT. This codes for CASSPLGQGGSPLHF.

In its sample, this clonotype was seen many times. The chain couples TRBV4-2 to TRBJ2-7; D remains unclear. V lost 1 base, J lost 4 bases, and 5 bases lay in between. Germline V gene lookup returns CDR1 LGHNA and CDR2 YNFKEQ. This CDR3 is 12 amino acids long. The CDR3 spells CASSQGRYEQYF. The DNA of the CDR3 is TGTGCCAGCAGCCAAGGAAGATACGAGCAGTACTTC.

CDR3 region: CSAREDPNEKLFF. CDR3 sequence (DNA): TGCAGTGCTAGAGAAGACCCGAATGAAAAACTGTTTTTT. The gene calls are TRBV20-1 and TRBJ1-4; D uncertain. V dropped 0 bases and J dropped 5 bases, with 7 bases sitting between them. The CDR3 is 13 residues long. Germline V gene sequence: CDR1 DFQATT, CDR2 SNEGSKA (reference sequence).

The V gene is TRBV7-2, the J gene TRBJ1-3; no clear D. Germline lookup yields CDR1 SGHTA and CDR2 FQGNSA. The CDR3 extends over 20 amino acids. Deletions cut 2 bases from V and 4 bases from J, with 27 bases between. The CDR3 bases are TGTGCCAGCAGCTTACGTGCTACCTACGGAGGTCAAGTAATCGGAAACACCATATATTTT. As protein: CASSLRATYGGQVIGNTIYF.

This clonotype was counted a few times. The gene calls are TRBV12-3 or TRBV12-4 and TRBJ2-5; the match to TRBD1 covers 10 bases. V was pared by 6 bases and J by 5 bases, with 6 bases of the junction left unmatched. This CDR3 has 14 residues. The CDR3 DNA reads TGTGCCAGCAGGAGGGACAGGGGATTGGAGACCCAGTACTTC. It encodes CASRRDRGLETQYF.

V and J are TRBV9 and TRBJ1-1, with D unclear. The CDR3 is 17 residues long. From germline, CDR1 is SGDLS and CDR2 YYNGEE. The germline V and J ends were trimmed by 3 bases and 4 bases, with 22 bases remaining between them. The DNA of the CDR3 is TGTGCCAGCAGCGCAGGCCCCTGGGCTGCGGGGTTCACTGAAGCTTTCTTT. Translation gives CASSAGPWAAGFTEAFF.

This clonotype was seen a few times. The chain combines TRBV14 with TRBJ2-1; either TRBD1 or TRBD2 may fit D (5 bases each). Trimming pared 1 base from V and 13 bases from J, leaving 17 bases between. CDR3 length equals 14 residues. Per the germline V gene, CDR1 is SGHDN and CDR2 is FVKESK. Here the CDR3 DNA reads TGTGCCAGCAGCCAAGTGGGGTCGGGACCGTCCCAGTTCTTC. Translating gives CASSQVGSGPSQFF.

This clonotype was seen a handful of times. V usage is TRBV20-1 and J usage is TRBJ1-5, with TRBD1 identical over 11 bases. J gave up 0 bases and V 5 bases, and 6 bases lay outside the gene matches. From germline, CDR1 is DFQATT and CDR2 SNEGSKA (reference sequence). This CDR3 has 16 amino acids. The CDR3 is CSAWTGGSLSNQPQHF. DNA for the CDR3: TGCAGTGCTTGGACAGGGGGCTCCCTTAGCAATCAGCCCCAGCATTTT.

This clonotype was observed a handful of times. The rearrangement joins TRBV10-2 to TRBJ1-1; D remains ambiguous. CDR1 WSHSY and CDR2 SAAADI come from the germline V gene. Trimming removed 11 bases from V and 1 base from J, with 14 bases in between. The CDR3 consists of 13 residues. The CDR3 here is CAGRGPENTEAFF. DNA of the CDR3: TGCGCCGGAAGAGGGCCAGAGAACACTGAAGCTTTCTTT.

The V call is TRBV4-1, the J call TRBJ2-3, with TRBD2 identical over 10 bases. The ends lost 2 bases at V and 2 bases at J; junction bases unmatched: 7. Germline-derived CDR1 and CDR2 are MGHRA and YSYEKL. CDR3 size: 17 residues. In nucleotides, the CDR3 is TGCGCCAGCAGCCAACCTTTTACTAGCGGGGACACAGATACGCAGTATTTT. Protein product: CASSQPFTSGDTDTQYF.

The rearrangement uses TRBV5-1 and TRBJ2-7, with TRBD1 as a possible D gene (5 bases). The CDR3 covers 15 residues. Germline V gives CDR1 SGHRS, CDR2 YFSETQ. Between the trimmed V and J ends, which lost 0 bases and 5 bases, there was a span of 15 bases. CDR3: CASSLALQGEHEQYF. CDR3 nucleotides: TGCGCCAGCAGCTTGGCCCTTCAGGGTGAGCACGAGCAGTACTTC. The variable domain in full, completed from reference TRBV5-1 and TRBJ2-7, reads KAGVTQTPRYLIKTRGQQVTLSCSPISGHRSVSWYQQTPGQGLQFLFEYFSETQRNKGNFPGRFSGRQFSNSRSEMNVSTLELGDSALYLCASSLALQGEHEQYFGPGTRLTVT.

This clonotype was detected a few times. J is TRBJ1-2 and V is TRBV25-1; tentatively, D is TRBD1 (6 bases). V lost 0 bases and J lost 1, with 9 bases in between. CDR3 size: 15 residues. Germline V gene sequence: CDR1 MGHDK, CDR2 SYGVNS. As DNA, the CDR3 is TGTGCCAGCAGTGAATATGGCAGGGGTAACTATGGCTACACCTTC. It yields the protein CASSEYGRGNYGYTF.